A single sample gave rise to the 30 T cell receptor beta chains below, sequenced in a study of blood T cell repertoires in COVID-19. Repertoires were generated with immunoSEQ multiplex PCR, while TCRdb's copy carries only in-frame clones and drops some. The data contain about 270,000 clones, roughly nine tenths of them seen just once; the ten biggest clones take up over 2%. Sequencing was done on a sample of PBMCs or T cells enriched from blood (not recorded which). All receptors come from a woman aged 18-29 years who had recovered from COVID-19.

The chain carries TRBV27 and TRBJ1-1; D might be TRBD1 (6 bases). In germline, CDR1 is MNHEY, CDR2 SMNVEV (reference sequence). Trimming stripped 5 bases from V and 4 bases from J, with 11 bases between. CDR3 length: 13 residues. In DNA, the CDR3 is TGTGCCAGCAGTCCAGGGGTAAGCACTGAAGCTTTCTTT. Translating gives CASSPGVSTEAFF.

The chain links TRBV19 to TRBJ1-2, with D hard to call. Trimming took 1 base from V and 8 from J, leaving 11 bases between them. Germline assignment: CDR1 LNHDA and CDR2 SQIVND (reference sequence). The CDR3 covers 13 residues. The CDR3, as DNA: TGTGCCAGTAGTATAGGTCCGAAGCGAGGCTACACCTTC. Translating gives CASSIGPKRGYTF.

A single count supports this clone. The chain uses TRBV3-1 (or the pseudogene TRBV3-2) and TRBJ2-1; 9 bases match TRBD2. Germline-derived CDR1 and CDR2 are LGHDT and YNNKEL (reference sequence). The trim removed 4 bases at V and 4 bases at J, leaving 14 bases unmatched. CDR3 length equals 18 residues. The CDR3, as DNA: TGTGCCAGCAGCCCCGGGACTAGCCGGAAGGGAGGTTACAATGAGCAGTTCTTC. This encodes CASSPGTSRKGGYNEQFF.

This clone came up once. The chain couples TRBV9 to TRBJ2-1, with TRBD2 identical over 13 bases. V dropped 2 bases and J dropped 2; count of bases not matched to a gene: 1. Germline loops: CDR1 SGDLS, CDR2 YYNGEE. There are 16 residues in the CDR3. The CDR3: CASSVGLAGTYNEQFF. CDR3 DNA sequence: TGTGCCAGCAGCGTGGGACTAGCGGGAACCTACAATGAGCAGTTCTTC.

The V and J genes are TRBV27 and TRBJ2-7, with TRBD2 as a possible D gene (5 bases). The CDR3 sequence is 13 residues long. Germline-derived CDR1 and CDR2 are MNHEY and SMNVEV (reference sequence). The V end lost 4 bases, the J end lost 6 bases, and 13 bases lay between the germline ends. The CDR3 sequence: CASSSNPAGEQYF. The DNA for the CDR3 is TGTGCCAGCAGTTCAAACCCCGCGGGCGAGCAGTACTTC.

The rearrangement joins TRBV7-9 to TRBJ1-5; TRBD1 matches 10 bases. Germline V gives CDR1 SEHNR, CDR2 FQNEAQ (reference sequence). V lost 0 bases, J lost 7 bases, and 6 bases stayed unmatched. The CDR3 spans 16 residues. This CDR3 is CASSLAGGTGVQPQHF. CDR3 in DNA: TGTGCCAGCAGCTTAGCGGGGGGGACAGGGGTCCAGCCCCAGCATTTT.

CDR3 in DNA: TGTGCCAGCAGCGTGAGAGGGATTCCTAATGAAAAACTGTTTTTT. Translation gives CASSVRGIPNEKLFF. This chain uses TRBV9 with TRBJ1-4; no reliable D call. Trimming cost V 2 bases and J 3 bases, with 11 bases left between them. Germline V CDR1 and CDR2: SGDLS, YYNGEE. The CDR3 contains 15 residues.

V is TRBV29-1 and J is TRBJ1-2, with D uncertain. This CDR3 has 13 amino acids. Between the trimmed V and J ends, which lost 3 bases and 2 bases, there was a span of 10 bases. Per the germline V gene, CDR1 is SQVTM and CDR2 is ANQGSEA. CDR3 sequence reads: CSVEAVSNYGYTF. The CDR3 DNA is TGCAGCGTTGAGGCGGTCTCGAACTATGGCTACACCTTC.

The chain joins TRBV19 to TRBJ2-4, with a tentative D call TRBD2 (5 bases). The V and J ends lost 3 bases and 5 bases respectively, with 17 bases between them. Germline lookup yields CDR1 LNHDA and CDR2 SQIVND (reference sequence). This CDR3 comprises 16 residues. The CDR3 coding sequence is TGTGCCAGTAGTATTATGGGAGTGGGTTTGGAAAACATTCAGTACTTC. It yields the protein CASSIMGVGLENIQYF.

A few counts support this clone. The chain is built from TRBV28 and TRBJ1-1, with D maybe TRBD1 (6 bases). The CDR3 totals 15 residues. Germline V gives CDR1 MDHEN, CDR2 SYDVKM. V was trimmed by 5 bases and J by 1 base, leaving 14 bases between them. The CDR3: CASSPTGIRNTEAFF. CDR3 nucleotide sequence: TGTGCCAGCAGTCCAACAGGGATTCGGAACACTGAAGCTTTCTTT.

The rearrangement links TRBV30 to TRBJ1-1; maybe TRBD1 (5 bases). V was clipped by 3 bases and J by 4 bases, with 12 bases between them. The CDR3 is made up of 13 amino acids. Germline V gives CDR1 GTSNPN, CDR2 SVGIG (reference sequence). The CDR3 nucleotides read TGTGCCTGGAGGGCATGGGGGGGCACTGAAGCTTTCTTT. It encodes CAWRAWGGTEAFF.

The J gene is TRBJ1-2, the V gene TRBV3-1 (or the pseudogene TRBV3-2); 8 nucleotides match TRBD1. J lost 4 bases, V lost 3 bases, and 7 bases had no gene match. The germline gives CDR1 LGHDT, CDR2 YNNKEL (reference sequence). This CDR3 is 15 amino acids long. The CDR3 sequence is CASSHWDRYSYGYTF. The CDR3 region has the DNA TGTGCCAGCAGCCATTGGGACAGGTATAGCTATGGCTACACCTTC.

The CDR3 DNA follows: TGTGCCACCAGCAGAGAGGTCCGGGGGGTTGCAGATACGCAGTATTTT. This translates into CATSREVRGVADTQYF. The rearrangement uses TRBV15 and TRBJ2-3; 7 bases match TRBD2. This CDR3 region has 16 residues. V dropped 0 bases and J dropped 4; count of bases not matched to a gene: 7. Germline V gene lookup returns CDR1 LNHNV and CDR2 YYDKDF (reference sequence).

This clone was detected a few times. The chain has TRBV18 and TRBJ1-1; 7 nucleotides match TRBD1. The V gene end was trimmed by 5 bases and the J gene end by 1 base; junction bases not matched to a gene: 10. Germline loops: CDR1 KGHSH, CDR2 LQKENI. CDR3 length: 16 amino acids. DNA of the CDR3: TGTGCCAGCTCAAAAGGACAGGCTCGGCAGAACACTGAAGCTTTCTTT. It translates to CASSKGQARQNTEAFF. The variable domain in full, with the rest retrieved from reference TRBV18 and TRBJ1-1, is NAGVMQNPRHLVRRRGQEARLRCSPMKGHSHVYWYRQLPEEGLKFMVYLQKENIIDESGMPKERFSAEFPKEGPSILRIQQVVRGDSAAYFCASSKGQARQNTEAFFGQGTRLTVV.

The gene calls are TRBV2 and TRBJ1-1; 7 nucleotides agree with TRBD1. With V trimmed by 9 bases and J by 1 base, 8 bases remained unmatched. Per the germline V gene, CDR1 is SNHLY and CDR2 is FYNNEI. This CDR3 spans 14 amino acids. The CDR3 here is CASTSTGENTEAFF. The CDR3 bases are TGTGCCAGTACTTCTACAGGGGAGAACACTGAAGCTTTCTTT. Together with reference TRBV2 and TRBJ1-1, the CDR3 gives the full variable domain: EPEVTQTPSHQVTQMGQEVILRCVPISNHLYFYWYRQILGQKVEFLVSFYNNEISEKSEIFDDQFSVERPDGSNFTLKIRSTKLEDSAMYFCASTSTGENTEAFFGQGTRLTVV.

This clone has just one count. The V gene is TRBV27, the J gene TRBJ2-3, with 11 bases fitting TRBD2. Germline assignment: CDR1 MNHEY and CDR2 SMNVEV (reference sequence). V lost 5 bases to trimming and J lost 6 bases; unmatched junction nucleotides: 10. This CDR3 comprises 16 residues. For the CDR3, the DNA is TGTGCCAGCAGTCAGTTACTAGCGGGAGCGGTGGATACGCAGTATTTT. Its protein product is CASSQLLAGAVDTQYF.

This chain connects TRBV4-1 to TRBJ1-4; D gene unclear. The CDR3 length is 14 residues. Germline V gene lookup returns CDR1 MGHRA and CDR2 YSYEKL. Trimming took 2 bases from V and 8 from J, leaving 12 bases between them. The CDR3 region has the DNA TGCGCCAGCAGCCAAACACCATGGTGGGAAAAACTGTTTTTT. The encoded protein is CASSQTPWWEKLFF.

V gene TRBV30 combines with J gene TRBJ2-7; 9 positions agree with TRBD1. J was trimmed by 2 bases and V by 1 base; bases with no gene match: 6. Germline V gene data show CDR1 as GTSNPN and CDR2 as SVGIG (reference sequence). The CDR3 sequence is 15 residues long. The CDR3 here is CAWSADRGNPYEQYF. The CDR3 DNA reads as TGTGCCTGGAGTGCCGACAGGGGGAATCCCTACGAGCAGTACTTC.

This chain uses TRBV27 with TRBJ2-7; TRBD1 matches 8 bases. With 6 bases clipped from V and 6 bases from J, the junction kept 4 bases outside the gene matches. The V gene's germline CDR1 is MNHEY and CDR2 SMNVEV (reference sequence). The CDR3 is 12 residues long. CDR3 DNA: TGTGCCAGCAGCCCAACAGGGGGCGAGCAGTACTTC. Translating gives CASSPTGGEQYF.

This chain joins TRBV10-3 and TRBJ1-1; D perhaps matches TRBD1 (6 bases). Per the germline V gene, CDR1 is ENHRY and CDR2 is SYGVKD. The ends were cut back, 6 bases at V and 2 bases at J, with 10 bases in the middle. This CDR3 is built from 13 residues. CDR3 DNA: TGTGCCATCAGACTCGGGACAAACACTGAAGCTTTCTTT. Translated: CAIRLGTNTEAFF.

J is TRBJ2-3 and V is TRBV29-1; no clear D gene. CDR1 SQVTM and CDR2 ANQGSEA come from the germline V gene. V dropped 7 bases and J dropped 4 bases, with 18 bases sitting between them. This CDR3 region has 14 residues. The CDR3 reads CSAGGALPADTQYF. CDR3 nucleotides: TGCAGCGCCGGCGGTGCATTACCGGCAGATACGCAGTATTTT.

The chain uses TRBV10-3 and TRBJ1-4; the D gene is possibly TRBD1 (5 bases). V was clipped by 4 bases and J by 8 bases, with 17 bases between them. The CDR3 totals 15 residues. CDR1 and CDR2 from the germline V gene are ENHRY and SYGVKD. In DNA form, the CDR3 reads TGTGCCATCAGTGCCCGGGGGGGGTTGGAGGAAAAACTGTTTTTT. As protein: CAISARGGLEEKLFF.

V usage is TRBV29-1 and J usage is TRBJ2-7; possibly TRBD2 for D (6 bases). CDR1 is SQVTM, CDR2 ANQGSEA, per germline. The CDR3 covers 16 residues. The germline V and J ends were trimmed by 4 bases and 1 base, with 20 bases remaining between them. CDR3 sequence reads: CSVGEVLGSISYEQYF. The CDR3 DNA sequence: TGCAGCGTTGGGGAGGTTTTGGGATCGATTTCCTACGAGCAGTACTTC.

The J gene is TRBJ2-1, the V gene TRBV19, with a weak D call TRBD2 (5 bases). Trimming left V 0 bases short and J 4 bases short, with 13 bases between. Germline lookup yields CDR1 LNHDA and CDR2 SQIVND (reference sequence). CDR3 length: 16 amino acids. The CDR3 DNA sequence: TGTGCCAGTAGTATAGATTACTCGGACTTTTACAATGAGCAGTTCTTC. Protein: CASSIDYSDFYNEQFF.

The chain has TRBV9 and TRBJ1-6; D perhaps matches TRBD1 (6 bases). Trimming stripped 2 bases from V and 8 bases from J, with 11 bases between. Germline assignment: CDR1 SGDLS and CDR2 YYNGEE. This CDR3 is 14 amino acids long. The CDR3 loop reads CASSVAGDDSPLHF. CDR3 in DNA: TGTGCCAGCAGCGTGGCAGGGGATGATTCACCCCTCCACTTT.

The genes are TRBV9 and TRBJ2-1; D might be TRBD2 (5 bases). CDR1 is SGDLS, CDR2 YYNGEE, per germline. With 4 bases removed from V and 8 bases from J, the gap between germline ends came to 16 bases. The CDR3 spans 14 residues. The CDR3 loop is CASSPSRGIHEQFF. DNA for the CDR3: TGTGCCAGCAGCCCGTCCCGGGGTATCCATGAGCAGTTCTTC.

The table lists this clone with a few counts. This chain joins TRBV3-1 (or the pseudogene TRBV3-2) and TRBJ1-3; D not resolved. CDR1 is LGHDT, CDR2 YNNKEL, per germline (reference sequence). The CDR3 is made up of 14 amino acids. Between the trimmed V and J ends, which lost 2 bases and 0 bases, there was a span of 5 bases. CDR3 nucleotides: TGTGCCAGCAGCCAACCGAGCTCTGGAAACACCATATATTTT. This sequence encodes CASSQPSSGNTIYF.

This sequence joins TRBV22-1 and TRBJ2-3; TRBD1 was called by the table and not checked on the DNA. TRBV22-1 is a listed pseudogene. The CDR3 covers 16 residues. The CDR3 reads CPGSAQPPGEKDTQYF. CDR3 sequence (DNA): TGTCCTGGGAGCGCACAACCCCCAGGGGAAAAAGATACGCAGTATTTT.

The chain uses TRBV12-3 or TRBV12-4 and TRBJ1-1; D is ambiguous. Trimming removed 6 bases from V and 0 bases from J, with 8 bases in between. The CDR3 runs to 13 residues. The CDR3 bases are TGTGCCAGCAGCCAGATCATGAACACTGAAGCTTTCTTT. Translated: CASSQIMNTEAFF.

The J gene is TRBJ2-7, the V gene TRBV6-5; tentative D call: TRBD2 (6 bases). Germline lookup yields CDR1 MNHEY and CDR2 SVGAGI. V lost 6 bases, J lost 1 base, and 16 bases lay in between. The CDR3 is 15 residues long. CDR3 nucleotides: TGTGCCAGCAGCTATGGCGGGGACGCTTCCTACGAGCAGTACTTC. It codes for CASSYGGDASYEQYF.